Described below is a single T cell receptor (beta chain) sequence and its context. Its specificity is not known. This entry is derived from a study of CD8+CD57+ T cells in acquired aplastic anemia. Study-wide findings and caveats: The number of CD8+ CDR3 sequences shared by patients and controls was about 30.

Germline values: CDR1 DFQATT, CDR2 SNEGSKA (reference sequence). Trimming stripped 0 bases from V and 5 bases from J, with 16 bases between. This CDR3 is 15 amino acids long. The use of genomic DNA as template underpinned the TCR beta VDJ and CDR3 profiling. TCRdb called the reads again in MiXCR, with one record for every CDR3 protein. The sample includes 150,000 to 200,000 distinct CDR3 sequences, roughly 63% of them seen just once. The chain carries TRBV20-1 and TRBJ2-5, with D possibly being TRBD2 (6 bases). The sample was sorted CD4+, CD8+, or CD8+CD57+ T cells (not recorded which) from PBMCs. The TCR comes from a human donor in good health. The CDR3 region is CSARDRASASETQYF. The CDR3, as DNA: TGCAGTGCTAGAGATCGGGCTAGCGCGTCGGAGACCCAGTACTTC.